Detailed here is one T cell receptor beta chain. This clonotype was detected a few times. What antigen it recognizes has not been identified. Base qualities are not at hand, and no much larger clone is one base apart. The data are from a study of T cell repertoires in cytomegalovirus infection (dated by TCRdb to between 2019 and 2020). With respect to the entire study: Recently identified HLA-C-restricted CMV epitopes, whose presentation resists viral immunomodulation, were targeted by peptide stimulations together with well-studied HLA-B-restricted epitopes. Because public TCR beta signatures pointed to carriage of CMV infection together with the matching HLA type, the HLA type of each donor mattered for the analysis.

The instrument was an Illumina HiSeq 1500. TCRdb took the public reads, trimmed them with fastp at Q25, ran MiXCR for clone calling and kept in-frame beta chains. Rows matching on CDR3 protein sequence are summarized as one entry with the most common DNA and genes. Present in this sample are roughly 350,000 distinct CDR3 sequences, about a third of which were seen just once. The ten largest account for approximately 15% of the sample. V is pruned by 3 bases and J by 2 bases, leaving 2 bases of the junction without a gene match. From its cysteine to its phenylalanine, the CDR3 spans 15 amino acids. Of the read, only the CDR3 DNA is kept; its 45 bases are in frame from base 1. CDR1 is given as LNHDA and CDR2 as SQIVND, both from the germline V gene (reference sequence). The treatment or condition label, as the study defines it: in vitro stimulation with specific CMV peptide epitopes to enrich CMV-specific T cells.

What the authors observed across the whole study: Carriers of CMV infection plus the relevant HLA type were discriminated by the cumulative frequency of public TCR beta family members in the study cohort and in an independent 352-donor cohort. The ex vivo response was dominated by HLA-C-restricted CMV-specific TCR beta clonotypes, and the single most frequent clonotype in two of eight donors was supplied by these HLA-C-restricted clonotypes.

Recombination connected TRBV19 to TRBJ2-5, with 11 bases matching TRBD2. The source of this sequence is a human donor in good health (CMV status not recorded). Some clones in this sample may be carry-over from other donors' samples. The input for sequencing was cultured PBMCs, taken from culture after CMV antigen stimulation. The CDR3 is CASSMLAGGQETQYF. The nucleotides read TGTGCCAGTAGTATGTTAGCGGGAGGGCAAGAGACCCAGTACTTC. Full variable domain (CDR3 extended with the reference TRBV19 and TRBJ2-5 proteins): DGGITQSPKYLFRKEGQNVTLSCEQNLNHDAMYWYRQDPGQGLRLIYYSQIVNDFQKGDIAEGYSVSREKKESFPLTVTSAQKNPTAFYLCASSMLAGGQETQYFGPGTRLLVL.